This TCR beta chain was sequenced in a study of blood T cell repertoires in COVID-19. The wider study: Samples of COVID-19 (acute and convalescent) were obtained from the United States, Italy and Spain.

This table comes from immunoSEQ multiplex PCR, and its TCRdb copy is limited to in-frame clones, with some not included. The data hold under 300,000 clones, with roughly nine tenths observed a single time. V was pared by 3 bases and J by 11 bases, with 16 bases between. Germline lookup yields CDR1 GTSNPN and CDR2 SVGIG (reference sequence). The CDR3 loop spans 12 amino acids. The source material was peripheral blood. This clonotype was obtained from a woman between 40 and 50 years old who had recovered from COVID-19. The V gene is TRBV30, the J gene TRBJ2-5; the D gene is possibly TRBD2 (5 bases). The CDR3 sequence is CAWSERTESQYF. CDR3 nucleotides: TGTGCCTGGAGCGAGCGGACCGAATCGCAGTACTTC.